This T cell receptor (beta chain) was captured in a study of cytotoxic CD8 clonotypes in ibrutinib-treated CLL. Study in general: After median around 68 months, roughly 15 stayed in remission, about twelve progressed; responses some 25 partial, 2 complete.

Overall study findings and caveats: Once treatment began, public clonotypes, which were uncommon, contracted or stayed stable. There were differences in sampling times between sustained-remission and progressing patients.

Trimming removed 0 bases from V and 5 bases from J, with 13 bases in between. Germline CDR1 is MNHEY and CDR2 is SMNVEV (reference sequence). This CDR3 has 15 residues. Target depth was 1 in 200,000 to 1 in 1 million T cells, about 10x per clonotype. Data came from immunoSEQ multiplex PCR; TCRdb stores just in-frame clones and leaves some out. The sample holds roughly 50,000 clones; 57% are singletons and the top ten take around a quarter. This clone was seen once. Its antigen is still unknown. This sample comprised PBMCs, obtained after 24 months of ibrutinib treatment. The TCR sequence derives from a human donor with chronic lymphocytic leukemia. The chain recombines TRBV27 with TRBJ2-5; either TRBD1 or TRBD2 may supply D (5 bases each). CDR3 DNA: TGTGCCAGCAGTTTATCGTCGTGGGACGTGGAGACCCAGTACTTC. Amino acids: CASSLSSWDVETQYF.